Included here is one TCR beta chain sequence, with context. Its antigen is unknown. The data were obtained in a study of a mutant IDH1 vaccine in newly diagnosed glioma. Study in general: Males made up about 60% and females about 40% of treated patients, whose mean age was approximately 43 years. In the visit schedule, V12 fell in week 35, while V13 fell in week 47.

Time point here: week 35, safety follow-up. Every vaccine dose comprised 300 ug of mutant IDH1 20-mer peptide plus topical imiquimod. The vaccination schedule gave patients eight doses in weeks 1, 3, 5, 7, 11, 15, 19 and 23. Each tumor in the donors was a new WHO grade 3 or 4 astrocytoma, IDH1-mutant and ATRX-lost. TCRdb's table, derived via immunoSEQ multiplex PCR, lists solely in-frame clones and lacks some. The sample lists some 48,000 clones, 76% occurring once. The CDR3 runs to 17 residues. Germline CDR1 is MGHRA and CDR2 is YSYEKL. Trimming removed 0 bases at V and 6 bases at J, with 17 bases between.

The rearrangement uses TRBV4-1 and TRBJ1-4; maybe TRBD1 (5 bases). This sequence was found in a man aged 40-49 years with glioma. This specimen consisted of PBMCs, obtained from a glioma patient whose treatment included an IDH1 peptide vaccine. The DNA for the CDR3 is TGCGCCAGCAGCCAAGATGACCCCCGGGGGGGTGATGAAAAACTGTTTTTT. Residues: CASSQDDPRGGDEKLFF.